The rows below give T cell receptor beta chains drawn from one sample of a study of blood T cell repertoires in COVID-19. Repertoires were generated with immunoSEQ multiplex PCR, while TCRdb's copy carries only in-frame clones and drops some. The sample lists 400,000 to 500,000 clones, more than 75% occurring once. The sequencing input was PBMCs or T cells enriched from blood (not recorded which). These receptors were taken from a woman between 40 and 50 years old who had recovered from COVID-19. Both conserved end residues are part of each CDR3. The D gene is left open where the match is weak. The size of a clone is reported for some rows only, either as once, few or many, or as a class for expanded clones.

v_call	d_call	clone_size	j_call	cdr3_nt	cdr3_aa
TRBV20-1	.	.	TRBJ1-4	TGCAGTGCTAGAGCCTACGAGAAACTGTTTTTT	CSARAYEKLFF
TRBV12-3/TRBV12-4	.	.	TRBJ1-1	TGTGCCAGCAGCCCCGGGGGGGTCACTGAAGCTTTCTTT	CASSPGGVTEAFF
TRBV7-9	.	.	TRBJ1-2	TGTGCCAGCAGCTGGAGGGATGGCTACACCTTC	CASSWRDGYTF
TRBV6-4	.	.	TRBJ1-1	TGTGCCACCTCAGAACAGGGATCCACTGAAGCTTTCTTT	CATSEQGSTEAFF
TRBV7-2	TRBD1	once	TRBJ1-1	TGTGCCAGCAGCGCGGGACAGATGAACACTGAAGCTTTCTTT	CASSAGQMNTEAFF
TRBV11-3	TRBD1	.	TRBJ2-1	TGTGCCAGCAGCGAAACAGGGGTCAATGAGCAGTTCTTC	CASSETGVNEQFF
TRBV19	TRBD1	.	TRBJ1-2	TGTGCCAGTAGTATAGACTGGACAGGAGGGGATGGCTACACCTTC	CASSIDWTGGDGYTF
TRBV10-3	.	.	TRBJ2-2	TGTGCCATCACTACAGGACATACGAACACCGGGGAGCTGTTTTTT	CAITTGHTNTGELFF
TRBV6-1	TRBD2	.	TRBJ2-7	TGTGCCAGCAGTGAAGCAGGACTAGAAGACTACGAGCAGTACTTC	CASSEAGLEDYEQYF
TRBV5-1	.	.	TRBJ2-2	TGCGCCAGCAGCCCAAGTCCCGGGGGTGATGGCACCGGGGAGCTGTTTTTT	CASSPSPGGDGTGELFF
TRBV10-2	TRBD2	.	TRBJ2-7	TGCGCCAGCGGACTAGCGGGAGTTGGCGAGCAGTACTTC	CASGLAGVGEQYF
TRBV7-6	TRBD2	once	TRBJ2-7	TGTGCCAGCAGCTTAGGGGAGGGGAGCGAGCAGTACTTC	CASSLGEGSEQYF
TRBV20-1	TRBD2	.	TRBJ2-5	TGCAGTGCTAGTAGACGGGAGGGCCCTAGAGAGACCCAGTACTTC	CSASRREGPRETQYF
TRBV15	TRBD2	.	TRBJ2-1	TGTGCCACCAGCAGAGGTGGTGCCCCTCGGACTAGGAATGAGCAGTTCTTC	CATSRGGAPRTRNEQFF
TRBV6-5	.	.	TRBJ2-3	TGTGCCAGCAGGCACGCAACAGTCAGCACAGATACGCAGTATTTT	CASRHATVSTDTQYF
TRBV2	TRBD1	.	TRBJ1-2	TGTGCCAGCGTCGGGACAGAAAGTGAAGGCTACACCTTC	CASVGTESEGYTF
TRBV5-1	TRBD1	.	TRBJ2-1	TGCGCCAGCAGCACGGGACAGGGCGATGAGCAGTTCTTC	CASSTGQGDEQFF
TRBV24-1	TRBD2	.	TRBJ2-1	TGTGCCACCAGTGTACGGGGAGAGGCGGGGGACAATGAGCAGTTCTTC	CATSVRGEAGDNEQFF
TRBV5-1	.	.	TRBJ2-1	TGCGCCAGCAGCTTGGATCGGGGAGGCTCCTACAATGAGCAGTTCTTC	CASSLDRGGSYNEQFF
TRBV7-2	TRBD2	.	TRBJ2-7	TGTGCCAGCGGCGGGAGGGCCTTTTACGAGCAGTACTTC	CASGGRAFYEQYF
TRBV7-9	TRBD2	.	TRBJ2-3	TGTGCCAGCAGCTTTTTAGCGGGAGCGGGCACAGATACGCAGTATTTT	CASSFLAGAGTDTQYF
TRBV29-1	TRBD2	.	TRBJ2-7	TGCAGCGTTTCAGCGGGAGAATACGAGCAGTACTTC	CSVSAGEYEQYF
TRBV11-1	.	.	TRBJ1-2	TGTGCCAGCAGCTTCTCCGACAGTGCTATATATGGCTACACCTTC	CASSFSDSAIYGYTF
TRBV27	TRBD2	.	TRBJ2-1	TGTGCCAGCAGTTTGCGGGTCAGTGAACTAGCGGGAGATAGCAATGAGCAGTTCTTC	CASSLRVSELAGDSNEQFF
TRBV11-3	.	once	TRBJ2-5	TGTGCCAGCAGCTTAGGGCCGAACCAAGAGACCCAGTACTTC	CASSLGPNQETQYF
TRBV10-1	.	.	TRBJ2-3	TGCGCCAGCAGTGAGTCGCGGGGCACAGATACGCAGTATTTT	CASSESRGTDTQYF
TRBV11-3	.	.	TRBJ1-4	TGTGCCAGCAGCCCGCGCTCGCGCAGGATGGGTGAAAAACTGTTTTTT	CASSPRSRRMGEKLFF
TRBV6-1	.	.	TRBJ2-5	TGTGCCAGCAGTGACAGACTAAACGGGGAGACCCAGTACTTC	CASSDRLNGETQYF
TRBV9	TRBD1	.	TRBJ2-5	TGTGCCAGCAGCGATATAGGGACAGGAGGGGAGACCCAGTACTTC	CASSDIGTGGETQYF
TRBV5-1	.	.	TRBJ2-3	TGCGCCAGCAGCTCTCCCTTAGCGGATTACACAGATACGCAGTATTTT	CASSSPLADYTDTQYF
TRBV5-6	.	.	TRBJ2-1	TGTGCCAGCAGCTTTCAAGGACTGATATCTTACAATGAGCAGTTCTTC	CASSFQGLISYNEQFF
TRBV19	.	.	TRBJ1-1	TGTGCCAGTAGTACCCACAGGAGCCAAAACACTGAAGCTTTCTTT	CASSTHRSQNTEAFF
TRBV30	TRBD2	.	TRBJ2-5	TGTGCCTGGGGACGAGCGGGGAAAGAGACCCAGTACTTC	CAWGRAGKETQYF
TRBV3-1/TRBV3-2	.	.	TRBJ1-1	TGTGCCAGCAGCCTTCATAACACTGAAGCTTTCTTT	CASSLHNTEAFF
TRBV14	.	once	TRBJ2-1	TGTGCCAGCAGCCACGACTTCAATGAGCAGTTCTTC	CASSHDFNEQFF
TRBV2	.	.	TRBJ2-5	TGTGCCAGCAGTGAAGTACTGCCACTGTACCAAGAGACCCAGTACTTC	CASSEVLPLYQETQYF
TRBV29-1	.	.	TRBJ2-2	TGCAGCGTTGTAACAGGAGGGGCCGGGGAGCTGTTTTTT	CSVVTGGAGELFF
TRBV6-6	TRBD1	few	TRBJ1-3	TGTGCCAGCAGTATGGGACAGGGAAGCTCTGGAAACACCATATATTTT	CASSMGQGSSGNTIYF
TRBV11-3	TRBD1	.	TRBJ2-7	TGTGCCAGCAGCTTAGATTCCAGGTGGGACAGGGGTTCCTACGAGCAGTACTTC	CASSLDSRWDRGSYEQYF
TRBV27	.	.	TRBJ2-7	TGTGCCAGCAGTTTAAATCAGGGGAGTCGGTCCTACGAGCAGTACTTC	CASSLNQGSRSYEQYF
TRBV7-2	TRBD2	once	TRBJ2-1	TGTGCCAGCAGCCCGTGGGGGACTAGCGCCCCTCGGGGGCAGTTCTTC	CASSPWGTSAPRGQFF
TRBV11-2	.	.	TRBJ2-7	TGTGCCAGCAGCGATACCTTTGGAGGTGAGCAGTACTTC	CASSDTFGGEQYF
TRBV29-1	.	.	TRBJ2-7	TGCAGCGTTGAGGAGGGCAGCTACGAGCAGTACTTC	CSVEEGSYEQYF
TRBV19	.	.	TRBJ2-2	TGTGCCAGTAGTATGGCCTCCGTGAGACTCGCGAACACCGGGGAGCTGTTTTTT	CASSMASVRLANTGELFF
TRBV27	TRBD2	.	TRBJ2-3	TGTGCCAGCAGTATCAACCTTGGACTAGCGTTAGCAGATACGCAGTATTTT	CASSINLGLALADTQYF
TRBV7-2	.	.	TRBJ1-1	TGTGCCAGCAGCATACAGGGAGAAAACACTGAAGCTTTCTTT	CASSIQGENTEAFF
TRBV19	TRBD2	.	TRBJ2-5	TGTGCCAGTGCTACGGGGGGCCAAGAGACCCAGTACTTC	CASATGGQETQYF
TRBV7-9	.	.	TRBJ1-4	TGTGCCAGCAGCCCATTTGGGGAGGAACTGTTTTTT	CASSPFGEELFF
TRBV2	TRBD1	.	TRBJ1-6	TGTGCCAGCGTGACAGGGGAATATTCACCCCTCCACTTT	CASVTGEYSPLHF
TRBV3-1/TRBV3-2	TRBD2	.	TRBJ2-5	TGTGCCAGCAGCCAATCCAGCGGGCTAGCGGGAGGGGGTAGGAAGACCCAGTACTTC	CASSQSSGLAGGGRKTQYF
TRBV7-9	TRBD1	.	TRBJ1-2	TGTGCCAGCAGTCCAAAGGGGGCAAACTATGGCTACACCTTC	CASSPKGANYGYTF
TRBV6-1	.	.	TRBJ1-5	TGTGCCAGCAGTGAAAATTCCATGAGATTCAATCAGCCCCAGCATTTT	CASSENSMRFNQPQHF
TRBV20-1	.	.	TRBJ2-7	TGCAGTGCTAGTCTAGGTTACGAGCAGTACTTC	CSASLGYEQYF
TRBV19	TRBD1	.	TRBJ1-5	TGTGCCAGTAGTTACGCGGGACAGGGGACAAATCAGCCCCAGCATTTT	CASSYAGQGTNQPQHF
TRBV21-1	.	.	TRBJ2-7	TGTGCCAGCAGCAAATGGCCAGGGTCCCACGAGCAGTACTTC	CASSKWPGSHEQYF
TRBV12-3/TRBV12-4	.	.	TRBJ2-7	TGTGCCAGCAGTCCCGACAGGTACGAGCAGTACTTC	CASSPDRYEQYF
TRBV24-1	.	.	TRBJ2-3	TGTGCCACCAGTGTATCAGATACGCAGTATTTT	CATSVSDTQYF
TRBV6-1	TRBD2	.	TRBJ2-7	TGTGCCAGCAGTGAAATTAGCGGGAGCCTTTACGAGCAGTACTTC	CASSEISGSLYEQYF
TRBV7-6	TRBD2	.	TRBJ2-2	TGTGCCAGCAGCGCCGAGGGACTAGCGGGAGTGGGCACCGGGGAGCTGTTTTTT	CASSAEGLAGVGTGELFF